The following is a TCR beta chain sequence with its context. The CDR3 totals 13 residues. V dropped 7 bases and J dropped 0 bases, with 9 bases sitting between them. CDR1 SNHLY and CDR2 FYNNEI come from the germline V gene. This entry belongs to a study of shared clonotypes between healthy human individuals. Generated by immunoSEQ multiplex PCR, the TCRdb table keeps only in-frame clones and is missing some. The profile shows 1.5 million to 1.9 million clones, 98% of them singletons. This chain links TRBV2 with TRBJ1-1; D uncertain. The TCR sequence derives from a young man in good health. Source material: naive CD4+ T cells sorted from blood. As to subset: CD45RA+ positively selected. CDR3 bases: TGTGCCAGCATCCGGAGGGTGAACACTGAAGCTTTCTTT. Translation: CASIRRVNTEAFF. Full variable domain (remainder filled in from reference TRBV2 and TRBJ1-1): EPEVTQTPSHQVTQMGQEVILRCVPISNHLYFYWYRQILGQKVEFLVSFYNNEISEKSEIFDDQFSVERPDGSNFTLKIRSTKLEDSAMYFCASIRRVNTEAFFGQGTRLTVV.